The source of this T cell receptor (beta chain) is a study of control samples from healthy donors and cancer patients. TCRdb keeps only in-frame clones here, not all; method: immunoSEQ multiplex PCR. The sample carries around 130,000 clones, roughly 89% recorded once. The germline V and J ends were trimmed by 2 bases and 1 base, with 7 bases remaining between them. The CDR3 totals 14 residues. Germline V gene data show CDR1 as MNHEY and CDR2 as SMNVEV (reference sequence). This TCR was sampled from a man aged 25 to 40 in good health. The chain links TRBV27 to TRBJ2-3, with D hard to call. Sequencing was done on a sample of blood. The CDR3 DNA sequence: TGTGCCAGCAGTTTAGGTTTCGGCACAGATACGCAGTATTTT. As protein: CASSLGFGTDTQYF.